This TCR beta chain is drawn from a study of T cell changes during pregnancy in multiple sclerosis. The method was immunoSEQ multiplex PCR; TCRdb's version includes in-frame clones alone and lacks a portion of them. In the table there are about 64,000 clones, about 92% of which are singletons. This CDR3 comprises 12 residues. V was pared by 4 bases and J by 3 bases, with 7 bases between. From germline, CDR1 is MNHEY and CDR2 SMNVEV (reference sequence). This chain joins TRBV27 and TRBJ2-7; no clear D. This clonotype originated in a female donor in good health, enrolled as a control in a pregnancy study. The specimen was peripheral blood, collected in the third trimester of pregnancy. The CDR3 region is CASSSTSYEQYF. The CDR3 DNA follows: TGTGCCAGCAGTTCAACAAGCTACGAGCAGTACTTC.